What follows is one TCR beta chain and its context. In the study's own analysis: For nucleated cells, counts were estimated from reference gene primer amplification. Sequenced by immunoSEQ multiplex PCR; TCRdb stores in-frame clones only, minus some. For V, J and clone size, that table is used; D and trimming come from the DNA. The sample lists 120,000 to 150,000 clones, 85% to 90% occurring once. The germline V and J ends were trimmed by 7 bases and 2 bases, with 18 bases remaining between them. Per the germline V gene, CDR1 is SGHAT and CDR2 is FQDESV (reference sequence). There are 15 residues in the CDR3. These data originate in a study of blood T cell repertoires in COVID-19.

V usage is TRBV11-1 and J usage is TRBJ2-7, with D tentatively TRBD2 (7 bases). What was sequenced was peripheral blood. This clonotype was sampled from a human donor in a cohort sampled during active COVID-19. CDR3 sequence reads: CASTLRGGPTYEQYF. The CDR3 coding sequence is TGTGCCAGCACCTTGAGGGGGGGCCCTACCTACGAGCAGTACTTC. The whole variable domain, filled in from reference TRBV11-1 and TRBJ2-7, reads EAEVAQSPRYKITEKSQAVAFWCDPISGHATLYWYRQILGQGPELLVQFQDESVVDDSQLPKDRFSAERLKGVDSTLKIQPAELGDSAMYLCASTLRGGPTYEQYFGPGTRLTVT.